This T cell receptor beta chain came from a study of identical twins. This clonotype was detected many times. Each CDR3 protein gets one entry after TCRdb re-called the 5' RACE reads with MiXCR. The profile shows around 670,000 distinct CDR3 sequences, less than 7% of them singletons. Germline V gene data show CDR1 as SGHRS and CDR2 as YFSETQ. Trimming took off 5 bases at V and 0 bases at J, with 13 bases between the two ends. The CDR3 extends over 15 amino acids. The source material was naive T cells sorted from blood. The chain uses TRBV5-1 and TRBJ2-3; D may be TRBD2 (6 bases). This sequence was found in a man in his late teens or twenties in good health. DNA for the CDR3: TGCGCCAGCAGAATGAGCGGGTCTAGCACAGATACGCAGTATTTT. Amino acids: CASRMSGSSTDTQYF.